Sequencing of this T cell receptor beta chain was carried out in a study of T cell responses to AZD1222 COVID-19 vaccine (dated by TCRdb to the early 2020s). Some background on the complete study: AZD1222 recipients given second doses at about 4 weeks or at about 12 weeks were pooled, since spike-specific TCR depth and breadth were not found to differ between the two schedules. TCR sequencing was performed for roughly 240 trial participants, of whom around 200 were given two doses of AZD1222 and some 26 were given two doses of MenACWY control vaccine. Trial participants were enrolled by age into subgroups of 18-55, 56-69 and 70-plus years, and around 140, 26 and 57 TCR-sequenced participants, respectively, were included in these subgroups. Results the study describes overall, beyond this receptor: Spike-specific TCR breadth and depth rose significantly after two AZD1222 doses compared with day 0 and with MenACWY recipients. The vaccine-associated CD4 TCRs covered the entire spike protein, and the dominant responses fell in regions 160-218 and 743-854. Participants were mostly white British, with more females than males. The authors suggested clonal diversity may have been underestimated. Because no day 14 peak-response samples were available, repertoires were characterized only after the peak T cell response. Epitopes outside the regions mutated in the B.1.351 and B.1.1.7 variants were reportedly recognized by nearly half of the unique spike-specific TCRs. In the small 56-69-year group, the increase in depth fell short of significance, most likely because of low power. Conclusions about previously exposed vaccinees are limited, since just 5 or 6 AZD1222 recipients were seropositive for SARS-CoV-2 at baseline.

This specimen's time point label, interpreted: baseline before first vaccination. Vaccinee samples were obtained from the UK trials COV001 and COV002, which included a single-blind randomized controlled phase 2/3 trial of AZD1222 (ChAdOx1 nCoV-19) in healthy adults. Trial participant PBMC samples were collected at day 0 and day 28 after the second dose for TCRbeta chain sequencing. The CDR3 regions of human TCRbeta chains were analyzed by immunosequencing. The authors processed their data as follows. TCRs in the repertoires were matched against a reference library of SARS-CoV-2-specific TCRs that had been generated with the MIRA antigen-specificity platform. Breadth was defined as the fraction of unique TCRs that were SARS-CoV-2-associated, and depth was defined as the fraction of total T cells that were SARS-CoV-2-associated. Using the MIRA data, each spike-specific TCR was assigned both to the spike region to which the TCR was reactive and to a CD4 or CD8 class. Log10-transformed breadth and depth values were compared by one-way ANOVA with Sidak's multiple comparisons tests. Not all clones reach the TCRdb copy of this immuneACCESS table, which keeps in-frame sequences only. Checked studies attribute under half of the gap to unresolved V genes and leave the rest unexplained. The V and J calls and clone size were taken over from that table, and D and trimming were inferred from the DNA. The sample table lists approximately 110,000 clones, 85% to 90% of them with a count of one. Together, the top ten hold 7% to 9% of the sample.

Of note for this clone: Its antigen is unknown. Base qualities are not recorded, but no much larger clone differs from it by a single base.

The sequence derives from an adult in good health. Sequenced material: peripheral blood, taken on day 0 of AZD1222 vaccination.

The nucleotide sequence reads TGCAGCGTTGGATCAGGAAACTATGGCTACACCTTC. The translation is CSVGSGNYGYTF. Rearrangement joined TRBV29-1 to TRBJ1-2; confidence is insufficient to name the D gene. Deletion took 4 bases off V and 2 bases off J, with a span of 8 bases between the germline ends. Looking up the germline V gene yields CDR1 SQVTM and CDR2 ANQGSEA. The CDR3 starts with the cysteine, ends with the phenylalanine, and has 12 residues. The read is trimmed to its CDR3 DNA, 36 bases read in frame from base 1.